A single T cell receptor beta chain is shown here with its context. This entry is derived from a study of blood T cells in healthy people across ages. The CDR3 consists of 15 residues. Looked up from germline, CDR1 is DFQATT and CDR2 is SNEGSKA (reference sequence). Trimming took 5 bases from V and 2 from J; bases not matched to a gene: 9. A sample-barcoded 5' primer and a J-beta primer mix were used in a second PCR of about 7 to 12 cycles. Each CDR3 protein gets one entry after TCRdb re-called the 5' RACE reads with MiXCR. The sample records roughly 900,000 distinct CDR3 sequences, around 49% being singletons.

The receptor was isolated from a man aged 25 to 45 in good health. The chain joins TRBV20-1 to TRBJ2-7; TRBD2 matches 10 bases. The sequenced sample consisted of blood. In DNA form, the CDR3 reads TGCAGTGCTCCGTGGACTAGCGGCGCAACCTACGAGCAGTACTTC. Amino acids: CSAPWTSGATYEQYF.